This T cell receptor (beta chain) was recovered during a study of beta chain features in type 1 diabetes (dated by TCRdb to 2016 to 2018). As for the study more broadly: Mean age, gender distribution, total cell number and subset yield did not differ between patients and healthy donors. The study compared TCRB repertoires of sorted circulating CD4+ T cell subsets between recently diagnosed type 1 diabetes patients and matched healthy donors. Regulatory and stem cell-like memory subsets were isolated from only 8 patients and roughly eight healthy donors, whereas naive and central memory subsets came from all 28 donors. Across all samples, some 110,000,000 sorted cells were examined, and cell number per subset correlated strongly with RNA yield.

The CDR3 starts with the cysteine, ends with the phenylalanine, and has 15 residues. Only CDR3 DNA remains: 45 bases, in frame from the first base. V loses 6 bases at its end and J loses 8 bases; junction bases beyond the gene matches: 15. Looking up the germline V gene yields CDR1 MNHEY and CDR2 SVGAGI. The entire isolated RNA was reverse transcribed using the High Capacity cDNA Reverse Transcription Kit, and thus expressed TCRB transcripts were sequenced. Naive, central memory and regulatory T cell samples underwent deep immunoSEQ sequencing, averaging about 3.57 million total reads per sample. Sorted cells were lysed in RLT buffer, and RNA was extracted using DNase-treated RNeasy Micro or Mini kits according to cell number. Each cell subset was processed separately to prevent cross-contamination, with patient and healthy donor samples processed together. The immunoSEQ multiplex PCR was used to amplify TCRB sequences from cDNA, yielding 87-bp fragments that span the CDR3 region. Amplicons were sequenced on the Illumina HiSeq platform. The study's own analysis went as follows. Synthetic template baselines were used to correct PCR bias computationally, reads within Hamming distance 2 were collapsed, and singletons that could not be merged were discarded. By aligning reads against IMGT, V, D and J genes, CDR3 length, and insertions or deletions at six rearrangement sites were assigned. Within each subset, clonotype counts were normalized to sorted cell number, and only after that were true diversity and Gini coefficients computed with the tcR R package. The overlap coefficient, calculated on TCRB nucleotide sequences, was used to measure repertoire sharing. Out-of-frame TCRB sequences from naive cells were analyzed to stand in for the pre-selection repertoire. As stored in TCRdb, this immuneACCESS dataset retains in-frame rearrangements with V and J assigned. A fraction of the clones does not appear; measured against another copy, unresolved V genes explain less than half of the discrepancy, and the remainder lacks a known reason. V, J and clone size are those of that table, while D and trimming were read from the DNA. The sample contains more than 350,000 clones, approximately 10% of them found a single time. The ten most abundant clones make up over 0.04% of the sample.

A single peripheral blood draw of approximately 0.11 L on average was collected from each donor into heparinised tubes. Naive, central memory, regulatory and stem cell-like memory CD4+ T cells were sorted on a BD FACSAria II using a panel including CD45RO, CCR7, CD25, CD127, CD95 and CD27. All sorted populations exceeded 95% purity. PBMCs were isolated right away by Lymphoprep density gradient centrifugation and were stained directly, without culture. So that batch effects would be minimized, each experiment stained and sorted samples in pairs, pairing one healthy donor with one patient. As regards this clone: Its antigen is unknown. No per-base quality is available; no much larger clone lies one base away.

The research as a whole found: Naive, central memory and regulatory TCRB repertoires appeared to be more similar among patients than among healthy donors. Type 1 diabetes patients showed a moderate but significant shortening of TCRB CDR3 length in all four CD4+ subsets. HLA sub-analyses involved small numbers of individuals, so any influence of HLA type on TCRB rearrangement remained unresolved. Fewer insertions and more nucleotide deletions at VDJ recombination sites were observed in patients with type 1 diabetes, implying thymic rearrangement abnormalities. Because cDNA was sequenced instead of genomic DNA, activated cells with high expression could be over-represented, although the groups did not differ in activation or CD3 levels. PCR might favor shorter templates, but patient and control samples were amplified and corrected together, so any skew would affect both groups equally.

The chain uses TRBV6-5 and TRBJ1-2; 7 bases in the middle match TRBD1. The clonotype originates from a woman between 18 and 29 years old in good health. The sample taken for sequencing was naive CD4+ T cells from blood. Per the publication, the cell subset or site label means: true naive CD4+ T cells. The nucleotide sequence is TGTGCCAGCAGGACTGTCGCGACAGGGCAGGAGGGCTACACCTTC. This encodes CASRTVATGQEGYTF.